The 21 T cell receptor beta chains given below trace back to one sample, sequenced in a study of vaccination and CD4 T cells after COVID-19. Noted treatment: approximately nine-day PBMC culture with coronavirus spike peptide pools or control peptides (ViraFEST assay). Their target antigens are unknown. Scientists ran DNA taken from cultured CD4+ T cells through the Oncomine TCR Beta short-read assay for sequencing. TCRdb re-analysed the PCR reads in MiXCR, keeping a single row per CDR3 protein. The data show 20,000 to 30,000 distinct CDR3 sequences, with around two fifths seen just once and around 7.2% held by the top ten. The sequenced sample was CD4+ T cells from blood, cultured in vitro. These receptors were collected from a human donor who had recovered from COVID-19.

This clonotype turned up a few times. The chain has TRBV24-1 and TRBJ2-1; 8 positions match TRBD1. CDR3 length: 13 residues. Germline values: CDR1 KGHDR, CDR2 SFDVKD. Unmatched junction bases numbered 7, after V lost 7 bases and J lost 9 bases. The CDR3 sequence: CATRNQGAGEQFF. The CDR3, as DNA: TGTGCCACCAGGAACCAGGGGGCTGGTGAGCAGTTCTTC.

This sequence joins TRBV5-1 and TRBJ2-5, with D unclear. The CDR3 extends over 15 amino acids. V gave up 0 bases and J gave up 5 bases, with 14 bases separating them. Germline V lookup: CDR1 SGHRS, CDR2 YFSETQ. CDR3 coding DNA: TGCGCCAGCAGCTTGGGACACAGACCGGACGAGACCCAGTACTTC. Residues: CASSLGHRPDETQYF.

The gene calls are TRBV6-1 and TRBJ1-1; a possible D gene is TRBD1 (5 bases). This CDR3 is built from 11 residues. V dropped 4 bases and J dropped 9 bases, with 9 bases sitting between them. CDR1 MNHNS and CDR2 SASEGT come from the germline V gene. Here the CDR3 DNA reads TGTGCCAGCAGTGCAGGGCGGCAAGCTTTCTTT. Encoded protein: CASSAGRQAFF.

The genes are TRBV2 and TRBJ2-7; D is undetermined. From germline, CDR1 is SNHLY and CDR2 FYNNEI. V lost 8 bases to trimming and J lost 0 bases, with 14 bases between them. The length of the CDR3 is 14 residues. CDR3 in DNA: TGTGCCAGCTCCCCGAACGAGAGCTCCTACGAGCAGTACTTC. It specifies CASSPNESSYEQYF.

J is TRBJ2-7 and V is TRBV29-1; D is perhaps TRBD1 or TRBD2 (5 bases each). Germline CDR1 and CDR2: SQVTM and ANQGSEA. The CDR3 sequence is 13 residues long. Trimming took off 5 bases at V and 2 bases at J, with 13 bases between the two ends. The CDR3 DNA reads TGCAGCGTTACCGAGGGGTTAGCCTACGAGCAGTACTTC. The encoded protein is CSVTEGLAYEQYF.

V is TRBV2 and J is TRBJ1-5, with 10 bases lining up with TRBD1. CDR1 and CDR2 from the germline V gene are SNHLY and FYNNEI. J was trimmed by 8 bases and V by 6 bases; bases with no gene match: 7. The CDR3 is 14 residues long. The CDR3 DNA is TGTGCCAGCAGGGGGACAGGGGATAGGAAGCCCCAGCATTTT. Translation gives CASRGTGDRKPQHF.

This clonotype was detected only a few times. The V and J genes are TRBV7-9 and TRBJ2-5; TRBD2 matches at 16 bases. The germline V gene encodes CDR1 SEHNR and CDR2 FQNEAQ (reference sequence). J lost 4 bases, V lost 5 bases, and 10 bases had no gene match. The CDR3 contains 18 residues. CDR3 sequence (DNA): TGTGCCAGCAGCCCCGGGACTAGCGGGGGGGCCAGGCGAGAGACCCAGTACTTC. Translation gives CASSPGTSGGARRETQYF.

This clonotype turned up a few times. The chain is built from TRBV7-9 and TRBJ1-2; 7 nucleotides match TRBD1. With 5 bases clipped from V and 2 bases from J, the junction kept 5 bases outside the gene matches. The CDR3 extends over 14 amino acids. CDR1 and CDR2 (germline): SEHNR, FQNEAQ (reference sequence). CDR3: CASSLGTANYGYTF. The CDR3 DNA reads as TGTGCCAGCAGCCTCGGGACAGCGAACTATGGCTACACCTTC. Based on the CDR3 plus reference TRBV7-9 and TRBJ1-2, the full variable domain is DTGVSQNPRHKITKRGQNVTFRCDPISEHNRLYWYRQTLGQGPEFLTYFQNEAQLEKSRLLSDRFSAERPKGSFSTLEIQRTEQGDSAMYLCASSLGTANYGYTFGSGTRLTVV.

The V call is TRBV6-5, the J call TRBJ2-5, with D possibly being TRBD1 or TRBD2 (5 bases each). This CDR3 is 16 amino acids long. Germline V gene lookup returns CDR1 MNHEY and CDR2 SVGAGI. V dropped 1 base and J dropped 5 bases, with 17 bases sitting between them. The CDR3 reads CASSYYGARVAETQYF. In nucleotides, the CDR3 is TGTGCCAGCAGTTACTATGGGGCGAGGGTGGCGGAGACCCAGTACTTC.

The chain is built from TRBV24-1 and TRBJ2-1, with 12 bases aligning to TRBD2. CDR3 length: 19 amino acids. The V segment lost 7 bases and the J segment 1 base; nucleotides outside the gene matches: 13. From germline, CDR1 is KGHDR and CDR2 SFDVKD. The CDR3 sequence: CATRQLALAGGGSYNEQFF. In DNA, the CDR3 is TGTGCCACCAGACAGCTGGCTCTAGCGGGAGGGGGGTCCTACAATGAGCAGTTCTTC.

The chain joins TRBV28 to TRBJ2-5; 7 bases fit TRBD1. Losses at the gene ends were 7 bases for V and 2 bases for J; bases not matched to a gene: 13. CDR3 length: 16 amino acids. CDR1 is MDHEN and CDR2 is SYDVKM in the germline V gene. CDR3 in amino acids: CASTQGVGRGQETQYF. The DNA of the CDR3 is TGTGCCAGCACCCAGGGGGTTGGCAGGGGGCAAGAGACCCAGTACTTC.

The genes are TRBV20-1 and TRBJ1-1, with 8 positions matching TRBD1. The germline gives CDR1 DFQATT, CDR2 SNEGSKA (reference sequence). The trim removed 6 bases at V and 4 bases at J, leaving 7 bases unmatched. The CDR3 runs to 13 residues. CDR3 coding DNA: TGCAGTGCCCCAAAGACAGGGGTCACTGAAGCTTTCTTT. It specifies CSAPKTGVTEAFF.

This clonotype has a handful of counts. The chain links TRBV7-9 to TRBJ2-3, with 11 bases identical to TRBD2. This CDR3 has 17 amino acids. V lost 5 bases to trimming and J lost 2 bases; unmatched junction nucleotides: 9. The germline V gene encodes CDR1 SEHNR and CDR2 FQNEAQ (reference sequence). CDR3 protein: CASSPGTSGRFTDTQYF. The CDR3 coding sequence is TGTGCCAGCAGCCCTGGAACTAGCGGGAGATTCACAGATACGCAGTATTTT.

This clonotype was observed a handful of times. The chain carries TRBV2 and TRBJ1-1; no definite D call. The V end was cut by 7 bases, the J end by 4 bases, with 10 bases between. The CDR3 totals 12 residues. The germline gives CDR1 SNHLY, CDR2 FYNNEI. The CDR3 sequence: CASNRSPTEAFF. The CDR3 DNA sequence: TGTGCCAGCAACCGCAGCCCCACTGAAGCTTTCTTT.

CDR3 DNA: TGTGCCAGCAGTGTTGGACAGGGGTCCTACGAGCAGTACTTC. It translates to CASSVGQGSYEQYF. V usage is TRBV2 and J usage is TRBJ2-7; TRBD1 aligns across 9 bases. V lost 4 bases to trimming and J lost 1 base; unmatched junction nucleotides: 2. Germline V gene lookup returns CDR1 SNHLY and CDR2 FYNNEI. The CDR3 length is 14 residues. Filled out from reference TRBV2 and TRBJ2-7, the complete variable domain reads EPEVTQTPSHQVTQMGQEVILRCVPISNHLYFYWYRQILGQKVEFLVSFYNNEISEKSEIFDDQFSVERPDGSNFTLKIRSTKLEDSAMYFCASSVGQGSYEQYFGPGTRLTVT.

This clonotype was counted between two and nine times. This chain links TRBV2 with TRBJ2-5; 8 bases line up with TRBD1. V shed 7 bases, J shed 7 bases, and the junction held 8 bases outside the gene matches. CDR1 and CDR2 from the germline V gene are SNHLY and FYNNEI. The CDR3 covers 13 residues. CDR3 amino acids: CASIGQGGGTQYF. The CDR3 DNA is TGTGCCAGCATAGGACAGGGCGGCGGGACCCAGTACTTC.

The rearrangement uses TRBV28 and TRBJ1-2; 9 nucleotides agree with TRBD1. The junction had 10 bases not matched to a gene; V was cut back by 5 bases and J by 6 bases. This CDR3 is built from 15 residues. Germline CDR1 MDHEN, CDR2 SYDVKM. The CDR3 loop reads CASSRGTGRYDGYTF. CDR3 bases: TGTGCCAGCAGTCGGGGGACAGGGAGGTACGATGGCTACACCTTC.

The chain recombines TRBV6-1 with TRBJ2-3; 10 nucleotides line up with TRBD1. The CDR3 has 13 residues. Per germline, CDR1 MNHNS and CDR2 SASEGT. CDR3 loop: CATGTGDTDTQYF. DNA of the CDR3: TGTGCGACCGGGACAGGGGACACAGATACGCAGTATTTT.

The table lists this clonotype with a few counts. The chain is built from TRBV19 and TRBJ1-2; D call uncertain. Between the trimmed V and J ends, which lost 0 bases and 6 bases, there was a span of 2 bases. CDR1 and CDR2 from the germline V gene are LNHDA and SQIVND (reference sequence). This CDR3 region has 11 residues. Here the CDR3 reads CASSIDNGYTF. Here the CDR3 DNA reads TGTGCCAGTAGTATAGATAATGGCTACACCTTC. Full variable domain (rest looked up from reference TRBV19 and TRBJ1-2): DGGITQSPKYLFRKEGQNVTLSCEQNLNHDAMYWYRQDPGQGLRLIYYSQIVNDFQKGDIAEGYSVSREKKESFPLTVTSAQKNPTAFYLCASSIDNGYTFGSGTRLTVV.

The chain is built from TRBV5-4 and TRBJ2-3; 9 bases line up with TRBD2. Germline CDR1 SGHNT, CDR2 YYREEE (reference sequence). The CDR3 contains 15 residues. Trimming cost V 0 bases and J 2 bases; bases outside gene matches: 1. This chain's CDR3 is CASSLGLADTDTQYF. CDR3 sequence (DNA): TGTGCCAGCAGCTTGGGACTAGCGGACACAGATACGCAGTATTTT.

The chain carries TRBV5-4 and TRBJ1-2; 8 nucleotides align to TRBD1. The V and J ends lost 10 bases and 5 bases, in that order; junction bases with no gene match: 10. The germline V gene encodes CDR1 SGHNT and CDR2 YYREEE (reference sequence). This CDR3 spans 13 amino acids. For the CDR3, the DNA is TGTGCCTATCGGACAGGGCGTGTTTATGGCTACACCTTC. This gives the protein CAYRTGRVYGYTF.